This TCR beta chain emerged from a study of blood T cell repertoires in COVID-19. Whole-study context: Sources were T cells, B-cell-depleted T cells, or PBMCs; the material itself was cDNA or gDNA.

Produced via immunoSEQ multiplex PCR; TCRdb's table is partial and in-frame only. The data contain about 370,000 clones, around 87% of them seen just once; the ten biggest clones take up around 7%. Trimming took 2 bases from V and 8 from J; bases not matched to a gene: 11. Germline assignment: CDR1 GTSNPN and CDR2 SVGIG (reference sequence). The CDR3 is made up of 14 amino acids. The TCR was taken from a man between 18 and 29 years old with active or convalescent COVID-19. The genes are TRBV30 and TRBJ1-2, with 7 bases fitting TRBD1. The sequenced sample was peripheral blood. CDR3 sequence: CAWSPPDRVDGYTF. CDR3 bases: TGTGCCTGGAGTCCGCCCGACAGGGTAGACGGCTACACCTTC.